These T cell receptor beta chains were read from a single sample in a study of robustness of blood B and T cell sequencing. TCRdb passed the PCR reads through MiXCR, listing each CDR3 protein once. The data hold more than 1,500 distinct CDR3 sequences, with roughly three fifths observed a single time. Sequenced material: peripheral blood. All receptors derive from a human donor in good health. Each CDR3 is given with its conserved first and last residue. The D gene is left open where the match is weak. Expanded clones get a size class; other rows say once, few or many, or leave the size out.

large	-	TRBV6-1	TRBJ2-3	TGTGCCAGCAGCTCAAAACCTAGCACAGATACGCAGTATTTT	CASSSKPSTDTQYF
-	-	TRBV6-5	TRBJ2-3	TGTGCCAGCAGTTACTCGATCCCCGACACAGATACGCAGTATTTT	CASSYSIPDTDTQYF
once	-	TRBV5-6	TRBJ2-3	TGTGCCAGCAGCCAAGGACCATCCACGGATACGCAGTATTTT	CASSQGPSTDTQYF
-	-	TRBV29-1	TRBJ1-5	TGCAGCGTGGGGGGAAATAGCAATCAGCCCCAGCATTTT	CSVGGNSNQPQHF
-	TRBD1	TRBV29-1	TRBJ2-1	TGCAGCGTTGATGACAGGGGCCTCACCTCTAGCGCTTCCTACAATGAGCAGTTCTTC	CSVDDRGLTSSASYNEQFF
-	-	TRBV6-5	TRBJ1-6	TGTGCCAGCAGTTACTCGACCCCAGGGGCGCTCGATTCACCCCTCCACTTT	CASSYSTPGALDSPLHF
-	TRBD1	TRBV30	TRBJ1-2	TGTGCCGTTACCCGGGACAGGCCCTATGGCTACACCTTC	CAVTRDRPYGYTF
-	TRBD1	TRBV11-3	TRBJ1-1	TGTGCCAGCAGCTCGCGAGGACAGGGGGGCACTGAAGCTTTCTTT	CASSSRGQGGTEAFF
few	-	TRBV5-3	TRBJ1-2	TGTGCCAGAAGCTTAACCTATGGCTACACCTTC	CARSLTYGYTF
few	-	TRBV11-1	TRBJ2-2	TGTGCCAGCAGGGCAGGGATAGAGACCGGGGAGCTGTTTTTT	CASRAGIETGELFF
few	-	TRBV2	TRBJ2-5	TGTGCCAGCAACTCCCTCGGGACCCAGTACTTC	CASNSLGTQYF
-	TRBD2	TRBV5-1	TRBJ2-1	TGCGCCAGCAGCTTGGATGGAGCGGGGGGGAATGAGCAGTTCTTC	CASSLDGAGGNEQFF
-	-	TRBV11-2	TRBJ2-1	TGTGCCAGCAGCTTAGGGATTACGGGGGGCCCCTACAATGAGCAGTTCTTC	CASSLGITGGPYNEQFF
once	-	TRBV11-1	TRBJ2-2	TGTGCCAGCAGCTTAGCCCGGGGGAACACCGGGGAGCTGTTTTTT	CASSLARGNTGELFF
-	-	TRBV6-1	TRBJ1-5	TGTGCCAGCAGTGCATTAGGACAGTATAGCAATCAGCCCCAGCATTTT	CASSALGQYSNQPQHF
-	-	TRBV7-7	TRBJ2-3	TGTGCCAGCAGCAGGGACGCCGTAGATACGCAGTATTTT	CASSRDAVDTQYF
few	-	TRBV15	TRBJ2-1	TGTGCCACCAGCAGCGGGACGAGGGCCCCCAATGAGCAGTTCTTC	CATSSGTRAPNEQFF
-	-	TRBV5-1	TRBJ1-1	TGCGCCAGCAGCTTGGGGGCAGTTAACACTGAAGCTTTCTTT	CASSLGAVNTEAFF
-	-	TRBV5-1	TRBJ2-1	TGCGCCAGCAGCTTGGAACAGATTGACAATGAGCAGTTCTTC	CASSLEQIDNEQFF
-	-	TRBV2	TRBJ2-7	TGTGCCAGCAGGGACGACAGGTACGAGCAGTACTTC	CASRDDRYEQYF
large	-	TRBV7-8	TRBJ1-2	TGTGCCAGCACGGAAAGGGGGAAAAATAAGAGGCCATATGGCTACACCTTC	CASTERGKNKRPYGYTF
-	-	TRBV28	TRBJ2-2	TGTGCCAGCAGTTTCTGGACCCGTAGGTGGATCGGGGAGCTGTTTTTT	CASSFWTRRWIGELFF
-	TRBD1	TRBV6-1	TRBJ1-1	TGTGCCAGCAGCCCACCAAAACAGGGGGCCACTGAAGCTTTCTTT	CASSPPKQGATEAFF
few	-	TRBV11-1	TRBJ2-1	TGTGCCAGCAGCAGGGGGGGACCCATCTACAATGAGCAGTTCTTC	CASSRGGPIYNEQFF
-	-	TRBV19	TRBJ2-2	TGTGCCAGTACCTTCCGGCAGGGCGCCGGGGAGCTGTTTTTT	CASTFRQGAGELFF
-	-	TRBV5-6	TRBJ1-1	TGTGCCAGCAGCTTGTTCTCGGACAGTCGGAACACTGAAGCTTTCTTT	CASSLFSDSRNTEAFF
few	-	TRBV5-1	TRBJ1-1	TGCGCCAGCAGCTCCGGGTCGAGAGAAGCTTTCTTT	CASSSGSREAFF